This T cell receptor beta chain stems from a study of radiotherapy plus CTLA-4 blockade in lung cancer. Comments on this clone: Its antigen is undetermined.

CTLA-4 blockade with ipilimumab, together with focal radiation, was given to patients with chemo-refractory metastatic non-small-cell lung cancer. Study-level points and caveats: In blood, after radiotherapy plus ipilimumab, tumor-derived TCR clones expanded. Reported findings show early blood T cell clone dynamics, with interferon-beta, best predicted response.

The V and J ends lost 0 bases and 2 bases respectively, with 12 bases between them. The V gene's germline CDR1 is SGHKS and CDR2 YYEKEE (reference sequence). The CDR3 has 16 residues. TCRdb keeps only in-frame clones here, not all; method: immunoSEQ multiplex PCR. The sample yields about 87,000 clones, around 86% seen once. The material sequenced was peripheral blood, taken from a patient treated with radiotherapy plus ipilimumab. The chain links TRBV5-5 to TRBJ2-1; D is unresolved. The origin of this receptor is a human donor with non-small cell lung cancer that progressed on radiotherapy plus ipilimumab. The CDR3 DNA reads as TGTGCCAGCAGCTTGGTGGGGTTTCTGGCCTACAATGAGCAGTTCTTC. Protein product: CASSLVGFLAYNEQFF.